The 19 T cell receptor beta chains below were found in one sample sequenced in a study of T cell repertoires in cytomegalovirus infection (dated by TCRdb to between 2018 and 2021). Reads for this sample came from an Illumina HiSeq 1500. TCRdb reprocessing: public reads trimmed at Q25 with fastp, clones called with MiXCR, in-frame beta chains kept. Records with the same CDR3 protein are collapsed into one entry carrying the most frequent genes and DNA. In this sample the table shows 510,000 or so distinct CDR3 sequences, 26% of which occur a single time. The top ten hold roughly 13% of the sample. Sequenced: PBMCs. Every receptor here comes from a human donor in good health (CMV status not recorded). Some clones in this sample may be carry-over from other donors' samples.

This clonotype was counted a few times. The chain recombines TRBV6-5 with TRBJ1-1, with D unclear. Germline CDR1 and CDR2: MNHEY and SVGAGI. CDR3 size: 15 residues. The V end was cut by 3 bases, the J end by 2 bases, with 13 bases between. DNA for the CDR3: TGTGCCAGCAGTTATAATTTGGGGTCAAACACTGAAGCTTTCTTT. Amino acids: CASSYNLGSNTEAFF.

The chain recombines TRBV4-3 with TRBJ1-1, with unresolved D. The V end lost 1 base, the J end lost 3 bases, and 9 bases lay between the germline ends. The CDR3 runs 14 residues. Germline-derived CDR1 and CDR2 are LGHNA and YSLEER. This CDR3 is CASSQGELDTEAFF. For the CDR3, the DNA is TGCGCCAGCAGCCAAGGAGAGCTAGACACTGAAGCTTTCTTT.

This clonotype was seen more than once but under ten times. The rearrangement joins TRBV7-6 to TRBJ1-6; 9 nucleotides match TRBD1. J was trimmed by 2 bases and V by 6 bases; bases with no gene match: 8. From germline, CDR1 is SGHVS and CDR2 FNYEAQ. The CDR3 length is 17 residues. CDR3 residues: CASRQGAGTTYNSPLHF. CDR3 in DNA: TGTGCCAGCAGACAGGGGGCAGGGACAACCTATAATTCACCCCTCCACTTT.

This clonotype was detected a few times. The chain employs TRBV12-3 or TRBV12-4 and TRBJ2-1; 12 bases are shared with TRBD2. The CDR3 consists of 15 residues. J gave up 8 bases and V 5 bases, and 7 bases lay outside the gene matches. In DNA, the CDR3 is TGTGCCAGCAGTCACCGACTAGCGGGAGCCCATGAGCAGTTCTTC. Translating gives CASSHRLAGAHEQFF.

This clonotype was seen ten or more times. The gene calls are TRBV7-2 and TRBJ2-1; no clear D gene. The germline V and J ends were trimmed by 6 bases and 8 bases, with 17 bases remaining between them. The V gene's germline CDR1 is SGHTA and CDR2 FQGNSA. The CDR3 consists of 14 residues. Here the CDR3 reads CASRPTATSHEQFF. The CDR3, as DNA: TGTGCCAGCAGACCTACGGCTACCTCCCATGAGCAGTTCTTC. The variable domain in full, completed from reference TRBV7-2 and TRBJ2-1, reads GAGVSQSPSNKVTEKGKDVELRCDPISGHTALYWYRQSLGQGLEFLIYFQGNSAPDKSGLPSDRFSAERTGGSVSTLTIQRTQQEDSAVYLCASRPTATSHEQFFGPGTRLTVL.

This chain connects TRBV28 to TRBJ2-5; D is undetermined. V lost 6 bases to trimming and J lost 2 bases, with 16 bases between them. The CDR3 length is 15 residues. Germline-derived CDR1 and CDR2 are MDHEN and SYDVKM. CDR3 residues: CASRGIRVAQETQYF. The CDR3, as DNA: TGTGCCAGCAGGGGGATCCGGGTAGCTCAAGAGACCCAGTACTTC.

The V call is TRBV12-3 or TRBV12-4, the J call TRBJ1-3; a possible D gene is TRBD1 (6 bases). There are 16 residues in the CDR3. The V gene lost 3 bases and the J gene lost 1 base, with 13 bases spanning the gap. The CDR3 loop reads CASSFPGQGSGNTIYF. The CDR3 nucleotides are TGTGCCAGCAGTTTCCCGGGGCAGGGGTCTGGAAACACCATATATTTT.

This clonotype was seen at least ten times. This rearrangement joins TRBV7-3 to TRBJ1-1; D is ambiguous. CDR3 length: 13 residues. Trimming stripped 0 bases from V and 1 base from J, with 3 bases between. Germline V CDR1 and CDR2: SGHTA, FQGTGA. CDR3 region: CASSLTKNTEAFF. The CDR3 nucleotides read TGTGCCAGCAGCTTAACGAAGAACACTGAAGCTTTCTTT. The variable domain in full, with the rest retrieved from reference TRBV7-3 and TRBJ1-1, is GAGVSQTPSNKVTEKGKYVELRCDPISGHTALYWYRQSLGQGPEFLIYFQGTGAADDSGLPNDRFFAVRPEGSVSTLKIQRTERGDSAVYLCASSLTKNTEAFFGQGTRLTVV.

This clonotype was observed at least ten times. V is TRBV7-2 and J is TRBJ2-1, with D unresolved. Trimming stripped 4 bases from V and 3 bases from J, with 13 bases between. Germline-derived CDR1 and CDR2 are SGHTA and FQGNSA. This CDR3 spans 15 amino acids. The CDR3 sequence: CASSSRAGDYNEQFF. CDR3 coding DNA: TGTGCCAGCAGCTCCCGGGCTGGAGACTACAATGAGCAGTTCTTC.

This clonotype was counted between two and nine times. The genes are TRBV6-1 and TRBJ1-5, with 7 bases matching TRBD1. CDR1 MNHNS and CDR2 SASEGT come from the germline V gene. J gave up 7 bases and V 4 bases, and 4 bases lay outside the gene matches. The CDR3 loop spans 13 amino acids. CDR3 residues: CASSGQGRQPQHF. DNA of the CDR3: TGTGCCAGCAGTGGACAGGGTAGGCAGCCCCAGCATTTT.

V and J are TRBV28 and TRBJ1-5; D unclear. The CDR3 extends over 12 amino acids. The V gene's germline CDR1 is MDHEN and CDR2 SYDVKM. V lost 4 bases, J lost 6 bases, and 7 bases lay in between. This CDR3 reads CASSWEGQPQHF. The CDR3 coding sequence is TGTGCCAGCAGTTGGGAGGGTCAGCCCCAGCATTTT.

The chain recombines TRBV11-2 with TRBJ2-5; 9 bases align to TRBD1. The V segment lost 1 base and the J segment 2 bases; nucleotides outside the gene matches: 5. This CDR3 has 16 amino acids. Germline assignment: CDR1 SGHAT and CDR2 FQNNGV. CDR3 sequence: CASSLGGTGIQETQYF. The CDR3 DNA sequence: TGTGCCAGCAGCTTAGGCGGGACAGGGATACAAGAGACCCAGTACTTC. The full variable domain, completed using reference TRBV11-2 and TRBJ2-5, is EAGVAQSPRYKIIEKRQSVAFWCNPISGHATLYWYQQILGQGPKLLIQFQNNGVVDDSQLPKDRFSAERLKGVDSTLKIQPAKLEDSAVYLCASSLGGTGIQETQYFGPGTRLLVL.

This sequence joins TRBV5-1 and TRBJ2-3, with 11 bases identical to TRBD2. Germline-derived CDR1 and CDR2 are SGHRS and YFSETQ. The CDR3 sequence is 18 residues long. The V segment lost 0 bases and the J segment 2 bases; nucleotides outside the gene matches: 8. CDR3 amino acids: CASSLGLAGPPLTDTQYF. The CDR3 nucleotides are TGCGCCAGCAGCTTGGGACTAGCGGGACCCCCACTCACAGATACGCAGTATTTT.

This chain links TRBV5-1 with TRBJ2-2, with D unresolved. The CDR3 consists of 15 residues. CDR1 and CDR2 (germline): SGHRS, YFSETQ. V gave up 2 bases and J gave up 6 bases, with 14 bases separating them. CDR3 protein: CASSFGNTDPGELFF. The CDR3 coding sequence is TGCGCCAGCAGCTTCGGAAATACTGACCCCGGGGAGCTGTTTTTT.

This clonotype was seen ten or more times. This chain connects TRBV7-2 to TRBJ2-3; D is possibly TRBD1 (5 bases). The CDR3 consists of 16 residues. Germline assignment: CDR1 SGHTA and CDR2 FQGNSA. V was trimmed by 1 base and J by 6 bases, leaving 17 bases between them. CDR3 bases: TGTGCCAGCAGCTTAGGCCACCTGGGGCCGATGGATACGCAGTATTTT. Encoded protein: CASSLGHLGPMDTQYF.

This clonotype was recorded a few times. The rearrangement links TRBV19 to TRBJ1-1, with D perhaps matching TRBD1 (6 bases). The CDR3 loop spans 14 amino acids. V lost 5 bases to trimming and J lost 1 base, with 11 bases between them. Germline loops: CDR1 LNHDA, CDR2 SQIVND (reference sequence). CDR3 in amino acids: CASSATDRNTEAFF. The CDR3 nucleotides read TGTGCCAGTAGTGCAACGGACAGGAACACTGAAGCTTTCTTT.

The rearrangement links TRBV6-2 or TRBV6-3 to TRBJ2-3; D remains unclear. V was clipped by 0 bases and J by 5 bases, with 6 bases between them. Per the germline V gene, CDR1 is MNHEY and CDR2 is SVGEGT. The CDR3 has 13 amino acids. CDR3 in DNA: TGTGCCAGCAGTTACTCGAATGGAGATACGCAGTATTTT. Residues: CASSYSNGDTQYF.

This clonotype was observed many times. CDR3 loop: CASRAVYNEQFF. CDR3 bases: TGCGCCAGCAGAGCGGTCTACAATGAGCAGTTCTTC. This chain links TRBV10-2 with TRBJ2-1, with D maybe TRBD2 (5 bases). Trimming stripped 6 bases from V and 3 bases from J, with 6 bases between. The CDR3 has 12 residues. CDR1 WSHSY and CDR2 SAAADI come from the germline V gene.

This clonotype was counted many times. The chain recombines TRBV7-8 with TRBJ2-7; a possible D gene is TRBD1 (5 bases). The V end was cut by 0 bases, the J end by 4 bases, with 7 bases between. CDR1 and CDR2 from the germline V gene are SGHVS and FQNEAQ. This CDR3 contains 13 residues. As DNA, the CDR3 is TGTGCCAGCAGCTTAGCGGGGCAGTACGAGCAGTACGTC. Translation: CASSLAGQYEQYV.